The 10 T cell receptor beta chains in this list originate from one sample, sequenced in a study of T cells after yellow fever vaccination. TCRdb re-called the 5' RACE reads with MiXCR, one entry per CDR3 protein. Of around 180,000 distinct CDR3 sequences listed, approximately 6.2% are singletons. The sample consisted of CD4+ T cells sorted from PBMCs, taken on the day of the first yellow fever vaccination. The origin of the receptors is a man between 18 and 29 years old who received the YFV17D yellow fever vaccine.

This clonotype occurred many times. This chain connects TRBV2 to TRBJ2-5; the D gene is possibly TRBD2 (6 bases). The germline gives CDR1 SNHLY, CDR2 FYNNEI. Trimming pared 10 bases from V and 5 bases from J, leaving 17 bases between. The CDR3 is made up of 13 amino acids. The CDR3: CAIRTGEAETQYF. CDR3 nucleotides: TGTGCCATCCGAACGGGGGAGGCGGAGACCCAGTACTTC.

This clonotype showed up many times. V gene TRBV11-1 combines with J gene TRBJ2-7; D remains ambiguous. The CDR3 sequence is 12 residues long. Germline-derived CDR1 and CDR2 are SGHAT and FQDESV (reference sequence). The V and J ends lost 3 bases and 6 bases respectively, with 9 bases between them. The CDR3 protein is CASSFSLSEQYF. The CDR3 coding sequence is TGTGCCAGCAGCTTTAGCCTAAGCGAGCAGTACTTC. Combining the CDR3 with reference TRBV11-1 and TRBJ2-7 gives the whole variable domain EAEVAQSPRYKITEKSQAVAFWCDPISGHATLYWYRQILGQGPELLVQFQDESVVDDSQLPKDRFSAERLKGVDSTLKIQPAELGDSAMYLCASSFSLSEQYFGPGTRLTVT.

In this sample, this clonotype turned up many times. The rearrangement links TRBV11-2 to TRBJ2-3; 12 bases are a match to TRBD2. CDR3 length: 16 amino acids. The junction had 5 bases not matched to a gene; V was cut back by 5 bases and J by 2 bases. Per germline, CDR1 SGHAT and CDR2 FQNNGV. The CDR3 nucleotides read TGTGCCAGCAGCCCTCTAGCGGGGGGGACCACAGATACGCAGTATTTT. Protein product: CASSPLAGGTTDTQYF.

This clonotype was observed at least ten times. The CDR3, as DNA: TGTGCCAGCTCTGAGACGCGACGAACTAGCACAGATACGCAGTATTTT. The encoded protein is CASSETRRTSTDTQYF. The V call is TRBV7-6, the J call TRBJ2-3; no definite D call. The CDR3 is made up of 16 amino acids. Germline V gene data show CDR1 as SGHVS and CDR2 as FNYEAQ. Trimming cost V 8 bases and J 0 bases, with 18 bases left between them.

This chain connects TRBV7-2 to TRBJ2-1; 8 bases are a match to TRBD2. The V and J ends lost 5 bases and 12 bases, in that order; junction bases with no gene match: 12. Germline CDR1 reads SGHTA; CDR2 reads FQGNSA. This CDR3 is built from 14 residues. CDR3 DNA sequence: TGTGCCAGCAGCCGGACTAGCTCCGAGGTGCGGCAGTTCTTC. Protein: CASSRTSSEVRQFF.

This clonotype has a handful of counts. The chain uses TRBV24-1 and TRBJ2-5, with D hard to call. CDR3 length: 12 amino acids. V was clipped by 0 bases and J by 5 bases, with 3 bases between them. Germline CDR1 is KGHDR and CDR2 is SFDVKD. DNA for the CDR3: TGTGCCACCAGTGATTTGGGGGAGACCCAGTACTTC. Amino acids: CATSDLGETQYF.

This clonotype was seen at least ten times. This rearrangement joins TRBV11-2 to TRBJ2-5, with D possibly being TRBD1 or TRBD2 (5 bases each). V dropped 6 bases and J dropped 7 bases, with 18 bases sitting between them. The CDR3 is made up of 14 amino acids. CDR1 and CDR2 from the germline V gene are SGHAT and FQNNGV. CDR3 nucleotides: TGTGCCAGCAGGGCCGGGGCGGCGGTTGGGACCCAGTACTTC. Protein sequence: CASRAGAAVGTQYF.

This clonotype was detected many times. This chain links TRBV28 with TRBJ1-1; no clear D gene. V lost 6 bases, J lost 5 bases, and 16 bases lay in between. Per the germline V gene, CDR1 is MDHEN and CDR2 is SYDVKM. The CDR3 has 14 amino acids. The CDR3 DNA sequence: TGTGCCAGCAGCTCCAGACGGAGGAGAACTGAAGCTTTCTTT. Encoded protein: CASSSRRRRTEAFF.

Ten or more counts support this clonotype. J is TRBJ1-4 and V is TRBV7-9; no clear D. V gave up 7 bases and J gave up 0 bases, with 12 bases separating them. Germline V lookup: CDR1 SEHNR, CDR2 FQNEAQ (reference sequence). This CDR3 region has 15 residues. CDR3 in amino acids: CASTPGSATNEKLFF. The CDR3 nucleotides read TGTGCCAGCACCCCGGGGTCTGCAACTAATGAAAAACTGTTTTTT.

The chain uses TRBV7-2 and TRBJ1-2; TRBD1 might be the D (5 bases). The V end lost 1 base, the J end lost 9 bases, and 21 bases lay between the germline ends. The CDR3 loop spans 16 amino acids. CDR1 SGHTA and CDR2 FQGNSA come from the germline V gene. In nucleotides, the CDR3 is TGTGCCAGCAGCTTAGTGAGGGGAGGGTTCCTAGGAAGCTACACCTTC. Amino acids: CASSLVRGGFLGSYTF.